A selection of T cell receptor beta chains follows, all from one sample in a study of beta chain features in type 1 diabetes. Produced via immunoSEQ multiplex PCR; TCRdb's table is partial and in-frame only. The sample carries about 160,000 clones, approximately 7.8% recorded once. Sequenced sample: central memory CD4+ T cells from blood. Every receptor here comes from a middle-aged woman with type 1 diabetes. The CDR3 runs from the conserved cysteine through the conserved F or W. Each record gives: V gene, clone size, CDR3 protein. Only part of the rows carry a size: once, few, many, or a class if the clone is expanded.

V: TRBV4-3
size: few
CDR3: CASSTGGQSTDTQYF

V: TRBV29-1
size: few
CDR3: CSVEVETGYYGYTF

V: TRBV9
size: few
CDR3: CASSLTSGSTDTQYF

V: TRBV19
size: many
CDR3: CASSMGQGGQPQHF

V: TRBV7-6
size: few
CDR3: CASSLGPQGQNQPQHF

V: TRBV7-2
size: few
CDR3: CASSLVQMAPLHF

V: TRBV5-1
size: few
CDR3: CASSSGTASSYEQYF

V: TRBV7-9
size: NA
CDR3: CASSPGQYAGANVLTF

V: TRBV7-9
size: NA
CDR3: CASTREGGSYEQYF

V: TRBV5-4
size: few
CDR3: CASSLTSGSETQYF

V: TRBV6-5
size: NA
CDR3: CASKRGTTEAFF

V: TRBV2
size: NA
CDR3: CASARLQHGYTF

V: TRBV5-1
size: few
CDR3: CASTRGSNTEAFF

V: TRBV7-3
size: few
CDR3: CASSAGTGGPNTEAFF

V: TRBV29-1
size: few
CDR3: CSVESRLAPTEAFF

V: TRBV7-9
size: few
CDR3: CASSPAGGLTGELFF

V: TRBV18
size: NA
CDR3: CASSPAGSNSPLHF

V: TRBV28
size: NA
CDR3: CASNNRDLLGYGYTF

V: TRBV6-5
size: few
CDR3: CASSQSGSSYNEQFF

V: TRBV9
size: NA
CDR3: CASSPEGGGNQPQHF

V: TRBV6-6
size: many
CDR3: CASRGTGKYYGYTF

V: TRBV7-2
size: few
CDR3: CAAGRQGPSGSPLHF

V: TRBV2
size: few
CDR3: CASRGGAGANVLTF

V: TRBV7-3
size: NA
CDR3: CASSFRRGLEAFF

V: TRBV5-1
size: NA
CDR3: CASSLDRFGELFF

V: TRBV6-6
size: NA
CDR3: CASRPPRGNNQPQHF

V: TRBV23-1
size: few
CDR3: CASSQSIGDIQETQYF

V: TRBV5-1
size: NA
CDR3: CASSLEGTQYF

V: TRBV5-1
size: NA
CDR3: CASSAGRDRGLLNTEAFF

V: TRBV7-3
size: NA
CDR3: CASSLSSGETAFF

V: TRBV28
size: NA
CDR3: CASSRGAEPKIGYTF

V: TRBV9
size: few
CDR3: CASSATPGHYNSPLHF

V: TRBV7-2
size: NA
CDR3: CASSFAGTYSYEQYF

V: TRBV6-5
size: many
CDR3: CASSIGTDKPQHF

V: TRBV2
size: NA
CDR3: CATGQGETQYF

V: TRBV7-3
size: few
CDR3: CASSPGLAGAGELFF

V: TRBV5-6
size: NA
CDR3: CASSHEVTNEKLFF

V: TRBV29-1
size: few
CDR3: CSVEGASGELFF

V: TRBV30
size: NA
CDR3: CAWTRSSYNEQFF

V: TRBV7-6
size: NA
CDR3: CASSPGLDYYEQYF

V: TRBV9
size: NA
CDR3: CASSVWTGANYGYTF

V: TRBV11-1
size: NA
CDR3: CASSRTERGEKLFF

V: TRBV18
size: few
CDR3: CASSPSGRGTEAFF